Listed below are T cell receptor beta chains from one sample, sequenced in a study of blood T cells in healthy people across ages. TCRdb reanalysed the 5' RACE reads using MiXCR and keeps one entry per CDR3 protein. This table holds 800,000 to 950,000 distinct CDR3 sequences, roughly 34% found once. The sample consisted of blood. The source is a man between 18 and 35 years old in good health. Each CDR3 is given with its conserved first and last residue. The D gene is left open where the match is weak. Expanded clones get a size class; other rows say once, few or many, or leave the size out.

DNA	CDR3	size	J	V	D
TGTGCCAGCACCTCGAGTACGACTAGTGCGGATACGCAGTATTTT	CASTSSTTSADTQYF	many	TRBJ2-3	TRBV7-2	-
TGCAGTGCTGCCGACAGGGCCCAAGAGACCCAGTACTTC	CSAADRAQETQYF	-	TRBJ2-5	TRBV20-1	TRBD1
TGTGCCAGCAGCGTATCTAGTTTGAGGGGGGACGGCTACACCTTC	CASSVSSLRGDGYTF	-	TRBJ1-2	TRBV9	-
TGTGCCTGGAGCGGCAGCACCCTCAACTATGGCTACACCTTC	CAWSGSTLNYGYTF	few	TRBJ1-2	TRBV30	-
TGTGCCAGCAGTTTGGGACTAGCGGGGGAGAACGGAGAGACCCAGTACTTC	CASSLGLAGENGETQYF	few	TRBJ2-5	TRBV5-4	TRBD2
TGTGCCAGCAGTTTGTCGGGGGGATGGAGCTACACCTTC	CASSLSGGWSYTF	few	TRBJ1-2	TRBV12-3/TRBV12-4	-
TGTGCCAGCAGCACCTATAATTCACCCCTCCACTTT	CASSTYNSPLHF	-	TRBJ1-6	TRBV7-9	-
TGTGCCAGCAGCACCCGACAGGCCTCATCCTCCTACGAGCAGTACTTC	CASSTRQASSSYEQYF	-	TRBJ2-7	TRBV7-6	-
TGCGCCAGCAGCCAAGATCTAGGTCCTGAAGCTTTCTTT	CASSQDLGPEAFF	-	TRBJ1-1	TRBV4-3	-
TGTGCCACCAGTGATTCTCTAAATCAGCCCCAGCATTTT	CATSDSLNQPQHF	few	TRBJ1-5	TRBV24-1	-
TGCAGTGCTAGAGATGTCGCAAGGATCAATGAGCAGTACTTC	CSARDVARINEQYF	-	TRBJ2-4	TRBV20-1	-
TGCGCCAGCAGCCCGGTAGGACGGGCGACAAGCTCGCCTTCGAAGGACGGCTACACCTTC	CASSPVGRATSSPSKDGYTF	-	TRBJ1-2	TRBV4-1	-
TGTGCCAGTAGTTTATTCCGCCGGGACAAGGTAGATGGGACTGAAGCTTTCTTT	CASSLFRRDKVDGTEAFF	-	TRBJ1-1	TRBV27	-
TGTGCCAGCAGGGGCGGGACAGGGGCTGAAGAGACCCAGTACTTC	CASRGGTGAEETQYF	-	TRBJ2-5	TRBV2	TRBD1
TGTGCCAGCAGTTGGACAACCTACAATGAGCAGTTCTTC	CASSWTTYNEQFF	-	TRBJ2-1	TRBV6-5	-
TGCAGTGCCGGGGTGGTTGGGCAGGACATTCAGTACTTC	CSAGVVGQDIQYF	-	TRBJ2-4	TRBV20-1	-
TGTGCCAGCAGCGCCGGGACTGGAGTCTCCTACGAGCAGTACTTC	CASSAGTGVSYEQYF	few	TRBJ2-7	TRBV7-9	-
TGTGCCATCAGTGCCGGGACTAGCGGGTTGGATGAGCAGTTCTTC	CAISAGTSGLDEQFF	-	TRBJ2-1	TRBV10-3	TRBD2
TGTGCCAGCAGCCCGCTCCGGGAGAAAAGTGGCTACACCTTC	CASSPLREKSGYTF	-	TRBJ1-2	TRBV7-2	-
TGCAGTGCTAGCAAACTGGGACAGGGAAGTAGTTGGCATTTT	CSASKLGQGSSWHF	-	TRBJ1-5	TRBV20-1	TRBD1
TGCAGTGCTAGAGATCGAGTGCTAGCAGGAGATACGCAGTATTTT	CSARDRVLAGDTQYF	many	TRBJ2-3	TRBV20-1	-
TGTGCCAGCAGTTTAGTCCCCCTGACGGCCCAGTCCTACGAGCAGTACTTC	CASSLVPLTAQSYEQYF	many	TRBJ2-7	TRBV12-3/TRBV12-4	-
TGCAGCGTTGGTGGGCCAAATCAAAGGCCCCGGGAGACCCAGTACTTC	CSVGGPNQRPRETQYF	many	TRBJ2-5	TRBV29-1	-
TGTGCCACCAGTCCCGGGTCCAATGAGCAGTTCTTC	CATSPGSNEQFF	many	TRBJ2-1	TRBV10-3	-
TGTGCCTCCGAGTGGGGGGGGGGACCCTACAATGAGCAGTTCTTC	CASEWGGGPYNEQFF	few	TRBJ2-1	TRBV6-1	TRBD2
TGCGCCAGCAGCCAAGAAGGACTAGCGGGGGCCGATACCCACACAGATACGCAGTATTTT	CASSQEGLAGADTHTDTQYF	-	TRBJ2-3	TRBV4-3	TRBD2
TGTGCCAGCAGCTTAGGGTGGGAGGATACGCAGTATTTT	CASSLGWEDTQYF	-	TRBJ2-3	TRBV7-6	-
TGTGCCAGCAACGACAGGGACCGAAATGAAAAACTGTTTTTT	CASNDRDRNEKLFF	-	TRBJ1-4	TRBV2	TRBD1
TGCGCCAGCAGCTTGGCTGAACAGGGGTTCGGGGAGCTGTTTTTT	CASSLAEQGFGELFF	-	TRBJ2-2	TRBV5-1	TRBD1
TGTGCCACCAGTGACCTGGACAGGGAAGAGACCCAGTACTTC	CATSDLDREETQYF	-	TRBJ2-5	TRBV24-1	TRBD1
TGTGCCAGCAGCACGACAGATACCTACGAGCAGTACTTC	CASSTTDTYEQYF	-	TRBJ2-7	TRBV27	-
TGTGCCAGCAGTTTGCAGGGACTTCGGAATGAGCAGTACTTC	CASSLQGLRNEQYF	-	TRBJ2-7	TRBV12-3/TRBV12-4	-
TGTGCCAGCAGCTACTCACCCGAGGGAGTGGACTACGAGCAGTACTTC	CASSYSPEGVDYEQYF	-	TRBJ2-7	TRBV5-5	-
TGTGCCAACAGTACTAGCGGGGGTCAAGAGACCCAGTACTTC	CANSTSGGQETQYF	-	TRBJ2-5	TRBV12-3/TRBV12-4	TRBD2
TGCGCCAGCAGCCAAGAGACAGGGTTGAACACCGGGGAGCTGTTTTTT	CASSQETGLNTGELFF	-	TRBJ2-2	TRBV4-3	TRBD1
TGTGCCAGCAGCTTGGACCAGGGGTCAGGAAACACCATATATTTT	CASSLDQGSGNTIYF	few	TRBJ1-3	TRBV7-2	-
TGTGCCAGCAGTTTTCCGGGGCAAAGGAACACTGAAGCTTTCTTT	CASSFPGQRNTEAFF	-	TRBJ1-1	TRBV12-3/TRBV12-4	-
TGCAGCGTGGGACCGGGGCCTGATGCGAACACCGGGGAGCTGTTTTTT	CSVGPGPDANTGELFF	-	TRBJ2-2	TRBV29-1	-
TGCGCCAGCAGCGCACCGGGACAGAACACTGAAGCTTTCTTT	CASSAPGQNTEAFF	few	TRBJ1-1	TRBV4-1	-